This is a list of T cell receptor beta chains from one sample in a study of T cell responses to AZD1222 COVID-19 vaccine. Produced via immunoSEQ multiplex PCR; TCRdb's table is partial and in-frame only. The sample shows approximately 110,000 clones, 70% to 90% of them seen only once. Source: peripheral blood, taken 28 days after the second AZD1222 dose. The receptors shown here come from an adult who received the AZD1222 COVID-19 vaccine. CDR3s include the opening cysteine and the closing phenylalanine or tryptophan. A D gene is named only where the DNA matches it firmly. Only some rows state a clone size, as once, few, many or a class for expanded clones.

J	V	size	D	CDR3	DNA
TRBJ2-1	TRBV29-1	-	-	CSVEPAGEQFF	TGCAGCGTTGAACCGGCGGGGGAGCAGTTCTTC
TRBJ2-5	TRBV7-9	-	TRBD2	CASSRTSGGETQYF	TGTGCCAGCAGCAGGACTAGCGGGGGTGAGACCCAGTACTTC
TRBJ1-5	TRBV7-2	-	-	CASSSAVGGNQPQHF	TGTGCCAGCAGCTCGGCTGTCGGGGGCAATCAGCCCCAGCATTTT
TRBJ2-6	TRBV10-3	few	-	CAISDQGGSGANVLTF	TGTGCCATCAGTGACCAGGGGGGGTCTGGGGCCAACGTCCTGACTTTC
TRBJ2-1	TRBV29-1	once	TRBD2	CSVGGSGGNEQFF	TGCAGCGTTGGTGGCAGCGGGGGAAATGAGCAGTTCTTC
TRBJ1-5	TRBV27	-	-	CASSLSGADQPQHF	TGTGCCAGCAGTTTATCAGGGGCTGATCAGCCCCAGCATTTT
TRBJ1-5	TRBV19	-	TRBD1	CASQDRGDQPQHF	TGTGCCAGTCAAGACAGGGGGGATCAGCCCCAGCATTTT
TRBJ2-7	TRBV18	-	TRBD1	CASSPPAQGAGEQYF	TGTGCCAGCTCACCACCCGCACAGGGGGCGGGGGAGCAGTACTTC
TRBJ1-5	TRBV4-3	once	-	CASSLTWYSNQPQHF	TGCGCCAGCAGCCTCACATGGTATAGCAATCAGCCCCAGCATTTT
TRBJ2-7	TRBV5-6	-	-	CASSLAQGLFSYEQYF	TGTGCCAGCAGCTTGGCCCAGGGATTATTCTCCTACGAGCAGTACTTC
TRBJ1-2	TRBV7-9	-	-	CASSGVGLWYGYTF	TGTGCCAGCAGCGGGGTAGGGTTGTGGTATGGCTACACCTTC
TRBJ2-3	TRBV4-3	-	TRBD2	CASSQDQLAGENTQYF	TGCGCCAGCAGCCAAGATCAACTAGCGGGAGAGAATACGCAGTATTTT
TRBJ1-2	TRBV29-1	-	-	CSVSDPRGGYTF	TGCAGCGTCTCCGATCCCAGAGGAGGCTACACCTTC
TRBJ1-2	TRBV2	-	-	CASSNTGGSGYTF	TGTGCCAGCAGTAATACAGGAGGTTCGGGCTACACCTTC
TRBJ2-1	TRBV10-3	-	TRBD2	CAISERAGEAYNEQFF	TGTGCCATCAGTGAGAGAGCGGGGGAGGCCTACAATGAGCAGTTCTTC
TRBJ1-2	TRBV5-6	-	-	CASSLLATIVSYTF	TGTGCCAGCAGCTTGCTAGCCACCATAGTAAGCTACACCTTC
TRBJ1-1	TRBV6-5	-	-	CASSYVENTEAFF	TGTGCCAGCAGTTACGTGGAGAACACTGAAGCTTTCTTT
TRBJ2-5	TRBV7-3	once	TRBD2	CASSWGGKETQYF	TGTGCCAGCAGCTGGGGAGGGAAAGAGACCCAGTACTTC
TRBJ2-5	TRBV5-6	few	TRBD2	CASSLRLAQQETQYF	TGTGCCAGCAGCTTGCGACTAGCGCAACAAGAGACCCAGTACTTC
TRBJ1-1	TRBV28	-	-	CASSSTGGGNTEAFF	TGTGCCAGCAGTAGTACGGGCGGGGGGAACACTGAAGCTTTCTTT
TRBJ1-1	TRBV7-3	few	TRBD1	CASSLRAGTGELNTEAFF	TGTGCCAGCAGCTTACGGGCCGGGACAGGGGAGTTAAACACTGAAGCTTTCTTT
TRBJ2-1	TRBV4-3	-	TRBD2	CASSQGLAGGNEQFF	TGCGCCAGCAGCCAAGGACTAGCGGGGGGTAATGAGCAGTTCTTC
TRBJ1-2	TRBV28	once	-	CASGEALNYGYTF	TGTGCCAGTGGGGAGGCGTTGAACTATGGCTACACCTTC
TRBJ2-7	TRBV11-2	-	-	CASSLDSMSSYEQYF	TGTGCCAGCAGCTTAGACAGTATGAGCTCCTACGAGCAGTACTTC
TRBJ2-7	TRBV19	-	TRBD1	CASKPGQSYEQYF	TGTGCCAGTAAACCGGGACAGTCCTACGAGCAGTACTTC
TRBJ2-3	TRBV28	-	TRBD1	CASSSGTGSTDTQYF	TGTGCCAGCAGTTCGGGGACAGGGAGCACAGATACGCAGTATTTT
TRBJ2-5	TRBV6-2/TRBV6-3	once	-	CASSSSGRRETQYF	TGTGCCAGCAGTTCGAGTGGACGGCGAGAGACCCAGTACTTC
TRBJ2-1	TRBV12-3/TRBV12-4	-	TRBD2	CASSPQPGGQFF	TGTGCCAGCAGTCCTCAACCGGGAGGGCAGTTCTTC
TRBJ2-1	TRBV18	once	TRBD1	CASSLGTGSAVAGNEQFF	TGTGCCAGCTCACTAGGGACAGGGAGTGCGGTAGCGGGTAATGAGCAGTTCTTC
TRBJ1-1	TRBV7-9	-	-	CASSRIIDTEAFF	TGTGCCAGCAGCCGAATAATCGACACTGAAGCTTTCTTT
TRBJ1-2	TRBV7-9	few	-	CASSSPDQGGDGYTF	TGTGCCAGCTCCTCCCCCGATCAGGGCGGAGATGGCTACACCTTC
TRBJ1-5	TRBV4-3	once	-	CASSQDPGQPQHF	TGCGCCAGCAGCCAAGATCCAGGTCAGCCCCAGCATTTT
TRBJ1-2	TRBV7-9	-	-	CASRGGGNYGYTF	TGTGCCAGCAGGGGTGGGGGTAACTATGGCTACACCTTC
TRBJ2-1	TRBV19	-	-	CASSIEGRDYNEQFF	TGTGCCAGTAGTATAGAAGGCAGAGACTACAATGAGCAGTTCTTC
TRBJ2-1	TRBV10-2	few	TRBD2	CASSGSGGALNEQFF	TGCGCCAGCAGTGGGAGCGGGGGGGCCCTCAATGAGCAGTTCTTC
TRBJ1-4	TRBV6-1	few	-	CASSEATGRGFNEKLFF	TGTGCCAGCAGTGAAGCGACAGGACGAGGGTTTAATGAAAAACTGTTTTTT
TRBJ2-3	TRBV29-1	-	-	CSVHASSTDTQYF	TGCAGCGTACACGCATCTAGCACAGATACGCAGTATTTT
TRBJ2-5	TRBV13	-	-	CASSFNRAETQYF	TGTGCCAGCAGCTTTAACAGGGCAGAGACCCAGTACTTC
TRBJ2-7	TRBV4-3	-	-	CASSQEWSPDYEQYF	TGCGCCAGCAGCCAAGAGTGGTCTCCTGACTACGAGCAGTACTTC
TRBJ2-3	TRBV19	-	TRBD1	CASSPRTGGDTQYF	TGTGCCAGTAGTCCAAGGACAGGGGGGGATACGCAGTATTTT
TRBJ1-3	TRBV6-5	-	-	CASRGSRGNTIYF	TGTGCCAGCAGAGGAAGCAGGGGAAACACCATATATTTT
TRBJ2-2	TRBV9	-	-	CASSVVSTGELFF	TGTGCCAGCAGCGTAGTATCCACCGGGGAGCTGTTTTTT
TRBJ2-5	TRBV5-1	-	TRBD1	CASSPLSGTEYF	TGCGCCAGCAGCCCCCTATCCGGGACAGAGTACTTC
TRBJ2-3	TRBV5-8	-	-	CASSPSDTQYF	TGTGCCAGCAGCCCCTCGGATACGCAGTATTTT
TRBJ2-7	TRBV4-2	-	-	CASSQLAGTYEQYF	TGTGCCAGCAGCCAACTGGCAGGGACCTACGAGCAGTACTTC
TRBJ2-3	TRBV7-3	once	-	CASSPTSLATDTQYF	TGTGCCAGCAGCCCGACCTCGCTAGCCACAGATACGCAGTATTTT
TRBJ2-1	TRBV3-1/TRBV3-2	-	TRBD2	CASSQGMGGGAREQFF	TGTGCCAGCAGCCAAGGAATGGGCGGGGGGGCTCGTGAGCAGTTCTTC
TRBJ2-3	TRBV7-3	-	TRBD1	CASSSGQGTDTQYF	TGTGCCAGCAGCTCAGGACAGGGAACAGATACGCAGTATTTT
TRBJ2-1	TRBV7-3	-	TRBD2	CASSLSGGIYEQFF	TGTGCCAGCAGCTTAAGCGGGGGTATATATGAGCAGTTCTTC
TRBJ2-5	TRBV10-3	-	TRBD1	CAISEISTGEETQYF	TGTGCCATCAGTGAGATCAGTACAGGGGAAGAGACCCAGTACTTC
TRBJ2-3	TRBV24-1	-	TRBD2	CATSDGGILAGGPDTQYF	TGTGCCACCAGTGATGGGGGCATACTAGCGGGGGGGCCAGATACGCAGTATTTT
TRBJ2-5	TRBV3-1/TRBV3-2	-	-	CASSQDLETEETQYF	TGTGCCAGCAGCCAAGATCTCGAGACGGAAGAGACCCAGTACTTC
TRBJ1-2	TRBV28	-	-	CASRDSVVNYGYTF	TGTGCCAGCAGAGACAGCGTTGTGAACTATGGCTACACCTTC
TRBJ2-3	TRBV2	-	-	CASSDWGRDTQYF	TGTGCCAGCAGCGACTGGGGGCGGGATACGCAGTATTTT
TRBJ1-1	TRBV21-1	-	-	CASSSFWASTEAFF	TGTGCCAGCAGCTCGTTCTGGGCTAGCACTGAAGCTTTCTTT
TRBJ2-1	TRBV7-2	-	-	CASSIRSVAYNEQFF	TGTGCCAGCAGCATACGGAGTGTGGCTTACAATGAGCAGTTCTTC
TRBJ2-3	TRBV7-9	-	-	CASSLRGDTGTDTQYF	TGTGCCAGCAGCCTTCGGGGGGACACCGGCACAGATACGCAGTATTTT
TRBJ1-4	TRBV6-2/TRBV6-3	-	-	CASSRGPTNEKLFF	TGTGCCAGCAGCCGGGGGCCAACTAATGAAAAACTGTTTTTT
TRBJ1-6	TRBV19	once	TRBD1	CASRGTGENSPLHF	TGTGCCAGTAGGGGGACAGGGGAAAATTCACCCCTCCACTTT
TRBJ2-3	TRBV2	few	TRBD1	CASRKGASLTDTQYF	TGTGCCAGCAGGAAGGGGGCATCCCTTACAGATACGCAGTATTTT